This TCR beta chain was identified in a study of patients and donors after allogeneic stem cell transplantation. CDR1 SGHRS and CDR2 YFSETQ come from the germline V gene. V gave up 0 bases and J gave up 5 bases, with 9 bases separating them. The CDR3 consists of 14 residues. A single record per CDR3 protein comes from TCRdb applying MiXCR to the RT-PCR reads. The data contain roughly 940,000 distinct CDR3 sequences, 15% to 20% of them singletons. This rearrangement joins TRBV5-1 to TRBJ1-5; D might be TRBD1 (5 bases). The sample was blood, either unsorted or a sorted T cell fraction (not recorded which). The origin of this receptor is a human donor who was either an allogeneic HSCT recipient or a stem cell or donor lymphocyte infusion donor (not recorded which). It is not recorded whose cells these are; they may come from a transplant donor. CDR3 nucleotide sequence: TGCGCCAGCAGCTTGGAGGGACCTTATCAGCCCCAGCATTTT. Encoded protein: CASSLEGPYQPQHF.